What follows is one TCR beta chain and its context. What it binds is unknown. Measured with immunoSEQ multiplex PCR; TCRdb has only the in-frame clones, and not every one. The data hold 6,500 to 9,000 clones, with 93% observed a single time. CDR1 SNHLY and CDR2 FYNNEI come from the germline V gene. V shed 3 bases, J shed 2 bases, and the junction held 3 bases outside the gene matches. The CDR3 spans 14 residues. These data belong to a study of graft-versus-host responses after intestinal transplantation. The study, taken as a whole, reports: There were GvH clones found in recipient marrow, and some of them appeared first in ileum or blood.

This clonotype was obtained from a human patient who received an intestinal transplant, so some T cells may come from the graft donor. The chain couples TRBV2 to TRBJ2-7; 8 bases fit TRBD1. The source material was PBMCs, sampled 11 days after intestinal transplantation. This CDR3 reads CASSDPGQAYEQYF. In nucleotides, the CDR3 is TGTGCCAGCAGTGATCCGGGACAGGCCTACGAGCAGTACTTC.